This TCR beta chain is from a study of T cell clones after liver transplantation. Study at large: Post-transplant blood was tracked for graft-donor-reactive T cell clones identified in a pre-transplant mixed lymphocyte reaction. Three of the eight recipients were HCV-positive; the rest had non-autoimmune, non-viral transplant indications.

TCRdb keeps only in-frame clones here, not all; method: immunoSEQ multiplex PCR. In the table there are about 80,000 clones, roughly four fifths of which are singletons. CDR3 size: 11 residues. Germline CDR1 is MNHNY and CDR2 is SVGAGI (reference sequence). Trimming pared 8 bases from V and 5 bases from J, leaving 6 bases between. J is TRBJ2-2 and V is TRBV6-6; D remains ambiguous. The sequenced sample was CD4+ T cells from blood, obtained around 45 months after liver transplant. The receptor's source is a human patient who received a liver transplant. A subset of T cells may come from the graft donor. CDR3 residues: CASLYTGELFF. The CDR3 nucleotides are TGTGCCAGCCTTTATACCGGGGAGCTGTTTTTT.